This T cell receptor (beta chain) was captured by sequencing in a study of CD8+CD57+ T cells in acquired aplastic anemia. Across the study: The DNA of sorted CD4+ and CD8+ cells averaged approximately 3.4 ug. Study-level results: Patients and controls shared over 25 CD8+ CDR3 sequences, highly expressed in patients. Between patients and controls, CD8+ Simpson's diversity did not vary significantly.

Individuals selected for sequencing had exhibited CD8+CD57+ cell expansion on flow cytometry. Germline CDR1 is SGHTA and CDR2 is FQGTGA. The CDR3 extends over 13 amino acids. Investigators profiled TCR beta VDJ and CDR3 from genomic DNA template. TCRdb recomputed calls from the reads with MiXCR, one row per CDR3 protein. The table includes 150,000 to 200,000 distinct CDR3 sequences, more than 45% detected once. Concerning this clonotype itself: What it binds is unknown. One end of the junction fails to match germline, which may point to a read error.

Sequenced sample: sorted CD4+, CD8+, or CD8+CD57+ T cells (not recorded which) from PBMCs. This receptor was taken from a human donor with aplastic anemia. The rearrangement joins TRBV7-3 to TRBJ1-4; D is uncertain. The DNA for the CDR3 is TGCGCCAGCAGCACGTTCCGAAATGAAAAACTGTTTTTT. Its translation is CASSTFRNEKLFF.